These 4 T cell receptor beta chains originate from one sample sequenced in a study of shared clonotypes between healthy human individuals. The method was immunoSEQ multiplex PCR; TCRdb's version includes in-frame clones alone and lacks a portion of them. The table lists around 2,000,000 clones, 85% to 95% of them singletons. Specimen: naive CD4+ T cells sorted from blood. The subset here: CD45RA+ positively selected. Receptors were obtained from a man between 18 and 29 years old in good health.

The CDR3: CASSDRAATNEKLFF. For the CDR3, the DNA is TGTGCCAGCAGTGACAGGGCTGCAACTAATGAAAAACTGTTTTTT. J is TRBJ1-4 and V is TRBV27; 7 bases agree with TRBD1. Germline V gives CDR1 MNHEY, CDR2 SMNVEV (reference sequence). V lost 5 bases, J lost 0 bases, and 3 bases stayed unmatched. This CDR3 is built from 15 residues.

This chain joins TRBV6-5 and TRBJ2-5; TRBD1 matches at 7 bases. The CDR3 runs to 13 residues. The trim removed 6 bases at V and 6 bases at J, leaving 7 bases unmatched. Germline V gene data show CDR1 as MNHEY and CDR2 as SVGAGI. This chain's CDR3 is CASRPGGSKTQYF. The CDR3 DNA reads TGTGCCAGCAGGCCAGGGGGATCGAAGACCCAGTACTTC.

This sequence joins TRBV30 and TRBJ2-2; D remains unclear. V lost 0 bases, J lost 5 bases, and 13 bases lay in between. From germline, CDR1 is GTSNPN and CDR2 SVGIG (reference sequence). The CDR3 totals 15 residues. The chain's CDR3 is CAWSVLLPQTGELFF. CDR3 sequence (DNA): TGTGCCTGGAGTGTACTTCTTCCACAAACCGGGGAGCTGTTTTTT.

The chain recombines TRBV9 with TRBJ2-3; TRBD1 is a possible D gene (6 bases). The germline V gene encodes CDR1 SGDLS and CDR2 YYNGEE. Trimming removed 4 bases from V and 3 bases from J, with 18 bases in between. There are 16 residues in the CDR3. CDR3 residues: CASSPLRKGETDTQYF. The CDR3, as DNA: TGTGCCAGCAGCCCCCTTCGGAAGGGGGAGACAGATACGCAGTATTTT. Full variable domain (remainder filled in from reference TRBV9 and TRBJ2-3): DSGVTQTPKHLITATGQRVTLRCSPRSGDLSVYWYQQSLDQGLQFLIQYYNGEERAKGNILERFSAQQFPDLHSELNLSSLELGDSALYFCASSPLRKGETDTQYFGPGTRLTVL.